Reported below is one T cell receptor beta chain. Its antigen is still unknown. CDR3 length: 16 amino acids. Germline-derived CDR1 and CDR2 are MNHEY and SVGEGT. Trimming cost V 6 bases and J 2 bases; bases outside gene matches: 5. This specimen comes from a study of identical twins. The study, taken as a whole, reports: Zero-insertion analyses could be partly confounded by invariant MAIT and iNKT cells. High-abundance cord blood beta clonotypes had fewer insertions; memory repertoires showed none.

A universal primer site arose from template switching, and cDNA bore unique molecular identifiers. TCRdb re-analysed the 5' RACE reads in MiXCR, keeping a single row per CDR3 protein. This sample yields 200,000 to 300,000 distinct CDR3 sequences, of which approximately 11% are seen a single time; roughly 4.2% belongs to the top ten. This sample also appeared in a second study, on yellow fever vaccine responses in identical twins. Per that study: The authors reported partly convergent, partly personalized vaccine responses in identical twins.

Sequences were obtained from memory (CD45RO+) T cells sorted from blood. The receptor's source is a young woman in good health. The chain has TRBV6-2 or TRBV6-3 and TRBJ2-6; 9 bases are a match to TRBD1. Written as DNA, the CDR3 is TGTGCCAGCAGGGGACAGGGTTTAACTGGGGCCAACGTCCTGACTTTC. Amino acid sequence: CASRGQGLTGANVLTF.